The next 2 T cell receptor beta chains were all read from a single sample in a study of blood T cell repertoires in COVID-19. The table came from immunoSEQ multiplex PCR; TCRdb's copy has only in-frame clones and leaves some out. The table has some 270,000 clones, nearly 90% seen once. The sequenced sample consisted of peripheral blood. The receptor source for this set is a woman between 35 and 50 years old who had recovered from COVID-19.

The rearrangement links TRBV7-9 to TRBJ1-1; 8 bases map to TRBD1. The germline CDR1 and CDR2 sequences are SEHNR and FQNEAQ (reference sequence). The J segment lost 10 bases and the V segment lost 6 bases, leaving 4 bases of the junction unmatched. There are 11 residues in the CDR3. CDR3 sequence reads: CASSPDRGAFF. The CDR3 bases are TGTGCCAGCAGTCCCGACAGGGGAGCTTTCTTT.

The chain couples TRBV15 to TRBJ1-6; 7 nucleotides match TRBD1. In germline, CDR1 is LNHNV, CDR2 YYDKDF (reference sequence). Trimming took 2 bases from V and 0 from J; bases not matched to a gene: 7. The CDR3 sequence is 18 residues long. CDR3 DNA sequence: TGTGCCACCAGCAGACCGACAGGGCGCTACTCCTATAATTCACCCCTCCACTTT. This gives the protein CATSRPTGRYSYNSPLHF.